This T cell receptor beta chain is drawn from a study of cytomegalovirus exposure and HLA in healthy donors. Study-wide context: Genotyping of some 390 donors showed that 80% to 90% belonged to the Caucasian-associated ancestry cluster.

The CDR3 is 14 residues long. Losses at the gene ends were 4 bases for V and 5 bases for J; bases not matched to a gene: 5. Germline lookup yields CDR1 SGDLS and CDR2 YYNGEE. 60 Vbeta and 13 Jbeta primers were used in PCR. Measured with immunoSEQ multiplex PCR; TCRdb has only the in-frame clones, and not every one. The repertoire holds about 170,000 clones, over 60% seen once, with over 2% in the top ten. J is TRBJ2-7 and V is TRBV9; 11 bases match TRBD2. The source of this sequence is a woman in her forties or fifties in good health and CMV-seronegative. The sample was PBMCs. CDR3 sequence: CASSMGLAENEQYF. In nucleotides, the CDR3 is TGTGCCAGCAGCATGGGACTAGCGGAGAACGAGCAGTACTTC.